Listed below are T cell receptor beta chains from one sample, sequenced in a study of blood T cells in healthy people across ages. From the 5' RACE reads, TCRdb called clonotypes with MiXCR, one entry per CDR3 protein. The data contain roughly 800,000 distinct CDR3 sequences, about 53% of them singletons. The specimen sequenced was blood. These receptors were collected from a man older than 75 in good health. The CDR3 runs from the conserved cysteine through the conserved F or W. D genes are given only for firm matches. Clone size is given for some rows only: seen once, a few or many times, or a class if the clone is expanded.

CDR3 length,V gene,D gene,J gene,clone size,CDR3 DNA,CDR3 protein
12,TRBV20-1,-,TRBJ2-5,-,TGCAGTGCCTTGTGGGGCAACAATGAGCAGTACTTC,CSALWGNNEQYF
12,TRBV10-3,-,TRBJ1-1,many,TGTGCCATCGGGCAGGGCCCGGGTGAAGCTTTCTTT,CAIGQGPGEAFF
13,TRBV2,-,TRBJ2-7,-,TGTGCCAGCAGTGAACAGGGTGAAGGGGAGCAGTACTTC,CASSEQGEGEQYF
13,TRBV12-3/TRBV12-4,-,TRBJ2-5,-,TGTGCCAGCAGTACCGGGGGTGCGGAGACCCAGTACTTC,CASSTGGAETQYF
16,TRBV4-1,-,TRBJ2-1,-,TGCGCCAGCAGCCAAGTTTCAGCGGTGGGTAACAATGAGCAGTTCTTC,CASSQVSAVGNNEQFF
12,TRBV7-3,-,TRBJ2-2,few,TGTGCCAGCAGCTCCATGACCGGGGAGCTGTTTTTT,CASSSMTGELFF
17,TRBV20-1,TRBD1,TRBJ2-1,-,TGCAGTGCAAGACAGGGCGAGGGCACACGGGGTCGCAATGAGCAGTTCTTC,CSARQGEGTRGRNEQFF
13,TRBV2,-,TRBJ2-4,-,TGTGCCAGCAGGGGGGCCGCCGGCAACATTCAGTACTTC,CASRGAAGNIQYF
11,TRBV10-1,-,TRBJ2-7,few,TGCGCCAGCAGCTCGACGTCCTTGCAGTACTTC,CASSSTSLQYF
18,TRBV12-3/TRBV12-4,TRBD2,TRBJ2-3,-,TGTGCCAGCAGTCCCTTCCGCCTAGCGGGAGGGGAGCACAGATACGCGTATTTT,CASSPFRLAGGEHRYAYF
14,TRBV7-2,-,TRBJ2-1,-,TGTGCCGAAGGGGGGGTAGTGTCCTACAATGAGCAGTTCTTC,CAEGGVVSYNEQFF
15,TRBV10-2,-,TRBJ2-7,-,TGCGCCAGCAGTGACGCGGGTGGTTATAGGGAGGAGCAGTACTTC,CASSDAGGYREEQYF
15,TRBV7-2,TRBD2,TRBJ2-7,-,TGTGCCAGCAGCCGCCTAGCGGAGACCGCCTACGAGCAGTACTTC,CASSRLAETAYEQYF
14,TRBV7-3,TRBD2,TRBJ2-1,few,TGTGCCAGCAGCTCCGGGACTATGGGGGATGAGCAGTTCTTC,CASSSGTMGDEQFF
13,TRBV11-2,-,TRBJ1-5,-,TGTGCCAGCAGCGGAGGGGGAGAGGGGCCCCAGCATTTT,CASSGGGEGPQHF
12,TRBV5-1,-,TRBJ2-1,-,TGCGCCAGCAGCCCGTGGGGGTCTGAGCAGTTCTTC,CASSPWGSEQFF
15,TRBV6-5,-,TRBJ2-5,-,TGTGCCAGCAGTTACCGGGGCTTTATACAAGAGACCCAGTACTTC,CASSYRGFIQETQYF
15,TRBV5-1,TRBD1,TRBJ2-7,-,TGCGCCAGCAGGAGTCGGGAAATCGGGACAGTTGAGCTGTACTTC,CASRSREIGTVELYF
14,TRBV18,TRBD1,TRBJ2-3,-,TGTGCCAGCTCACGACAGGGCCAGGCAGATACGCAGTATTTT,CASSRQGQADTQYF
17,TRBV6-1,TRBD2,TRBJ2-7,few,TGTGCCAGCAGCCCTGGACTAGCGGATGGCAGAGGGTACGAGCAGTACTTC,CASSPGLADGRGYEQYF
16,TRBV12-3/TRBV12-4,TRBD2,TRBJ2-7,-,TGTGCCAGCAGTCCCAACTTAGCGGGAGTGGCCTACGAGCAGTACTTC,CASSPNLAGVAYEQYF
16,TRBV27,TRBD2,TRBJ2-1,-,TGTGCCAGCAGTTTATCGCAACTAGCGACCTACAATGAGCAGTTCTTC,CASSLSQLATYNEQFF
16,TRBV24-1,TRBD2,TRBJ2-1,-,TGTGCCACCAGTGAGGCAGGCGGGAGCGCCTACAATGAGCAGTTCTTC,CATSEAGGSAYNEQFF
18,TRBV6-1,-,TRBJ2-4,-,TGTGCCAGCAGCTCTATAAGAGACAGGACCTTGACCAAAAACATTCAGTACTTC,CASSSIRDRTLTKNIQYF
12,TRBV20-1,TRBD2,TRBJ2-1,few,TGCAGTGCCCAAGCGGGACGGAGTGAGCAGTTCTTC,CSAQAGRSEQFF
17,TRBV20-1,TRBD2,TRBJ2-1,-,TGCAGTGCTAGAGATAGTCTAGCGGGCACCTCCTACAATGAGCAGTTCTTC,CSARDSLAGTSYNEQFF
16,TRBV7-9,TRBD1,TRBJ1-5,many,TGTGCCAGCAGCTTTTTGGGACAGGGGGCGAATCAGCCCCAGCATTTT,CASSFLGQGANQPQHF
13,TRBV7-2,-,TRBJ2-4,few,TGTGCCAGCAGCTTAACCCGAGAAGCCATTCAGTACTTC,CASSLTREAIQYF
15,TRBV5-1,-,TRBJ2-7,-,TGCGCCAGCAGCGTCGGGACCAACATTTACTACGAGCAGTACTTC,CASSVGTNIYYEQYF
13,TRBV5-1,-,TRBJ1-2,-,TGTGCCAGCAGCATACAGGGTCTGGATGGCTACACCTTC,CASSIQGLDGYTF
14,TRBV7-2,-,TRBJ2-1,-,TGTGCCAGCAGCACCCGGACAGCAAATAGTGGGCAGTTCTTC,CASSTRTANSGQFF
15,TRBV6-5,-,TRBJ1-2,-,TGTGCCAGCAGTTACTCGGGCGGACCTAACTATGGCTACACCTTC,CASSYSGGPNYGYTF
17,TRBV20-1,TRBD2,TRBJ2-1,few,TGCAGTGCTAGAGGTCGCAAAGCGGGAGTAGGGGACGATGAGCAGTTCTTC,CSARGRKAGVGDDEQFF
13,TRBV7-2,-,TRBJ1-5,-,TGTGCCAGCAGCTTGCGCGGCCATCAGCCCCAGCATTTT,CASSLRGHQPQHF
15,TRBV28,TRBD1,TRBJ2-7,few,TGTGCCAGCAGTTTGCCGGGACAGGGAGCCAAAGAGCAGTACTTC,CASSLPGQGAKEQYF
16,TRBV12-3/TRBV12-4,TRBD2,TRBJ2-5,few,TGTGCCAGCAGTTTTTCGACTAGCGGGAGGGTGGAGACCCAGTACTTC,CASSFSTSGRVETQYF
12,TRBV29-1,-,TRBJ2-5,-,TGCAGCGTTGGACAGTTGTTAGAGACCCAGTACTTC,CSVGQLLETQYF
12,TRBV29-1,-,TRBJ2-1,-,TGCAGCGTTGAAGTGAGGGCCCTCGAGCAGTTCTTC,CSVEVRALEQFF
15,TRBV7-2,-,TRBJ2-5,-,TGTGCCAGCACCCCGAAAAGGGCTGCGCGAGAGACCCAGTACTTC,CASTPKRAARETQYF
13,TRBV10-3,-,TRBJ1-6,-,TGTGCCATCAGGACAGAAATTAATTCACCCCTCCACTTT,CAIRTEINSPLHF
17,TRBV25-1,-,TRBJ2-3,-,TGTGCCAGCAGTGAAACCGCCGGGACGGTGGGACCAGATACGCAGTATTTT,CASSETAGTVGPDTQYF
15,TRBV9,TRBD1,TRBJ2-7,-,TGTGCCAGCAGCGTAGAGGCAGGGGGTACCTACGAGCAGTACTTC,CASSVEAGGTYEQYF
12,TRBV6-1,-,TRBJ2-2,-,TGTGCCAGCACCCAGGGGGGTGGGGAGCTGTTTTTT,CASTQGGGELFF
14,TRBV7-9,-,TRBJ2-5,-,TGTGCCAGCAGCCCCGGATCGGGTGGAGAGACCCAGTACTTC,CASSPGSGGETQYF
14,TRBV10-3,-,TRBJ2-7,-,TGTGCCATCAGTGAGGACAACCCCTTCTACGAGCAGTACTTC,CAISEDNPFYEQYF
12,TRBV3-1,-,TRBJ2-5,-,TGTGCCAGCAGACCCGACCCCTCGACCCAGTACTTC,CASRPDPSTQYF
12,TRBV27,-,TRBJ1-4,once,TGTGCCAGCAGTACAGGGAACGAAAAACTGTTTTTT,CASSTGNEKLFF
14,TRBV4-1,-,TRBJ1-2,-,TGCGCCAGCAGCTTCACTCGGGGACACTATGGCTACACCTTC,CASSFTRGHYGYTF
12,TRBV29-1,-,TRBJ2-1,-,TGCAGCGTTGAGGTAGCTGGGAATGAGCAGTTCTTC,CSVEVAGNEQFF
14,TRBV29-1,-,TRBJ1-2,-,TGCAGCGTTTTGATGGGGGCCGTCGGCTATGGCTACACCTTC,CSVLMGAVGYGYTF
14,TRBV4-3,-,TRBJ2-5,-,TGCGCCAGCAGCCTGAAACTTCTCCAAGAGACCCAGTACTTC,CASSLKLLQETQYF
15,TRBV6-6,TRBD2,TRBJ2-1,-,TGTGCCAGCAGACCGGGACTAGCGGGGGGAGATGAGCAGTTCTTC,CASRPGLAGGDEQFF
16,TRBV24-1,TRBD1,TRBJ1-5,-,TGTGCCACCAGTGCCGGACAGGGGATGGGCAATCAGCCCCAGCATTTT,CATSAGQGMGNQPQHF